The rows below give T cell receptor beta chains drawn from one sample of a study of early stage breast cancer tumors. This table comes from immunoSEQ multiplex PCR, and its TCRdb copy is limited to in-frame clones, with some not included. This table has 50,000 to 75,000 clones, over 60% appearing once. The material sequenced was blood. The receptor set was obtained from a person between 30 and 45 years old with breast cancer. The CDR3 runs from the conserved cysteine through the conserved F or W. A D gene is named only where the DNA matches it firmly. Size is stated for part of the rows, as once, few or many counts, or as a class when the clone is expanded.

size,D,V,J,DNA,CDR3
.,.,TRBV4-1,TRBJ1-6,TGCGCCAGCAGCCAATTTGGTGCGGGGCGCGGGGGCCTCCACTTT,CASSQFGAGRGGLHF
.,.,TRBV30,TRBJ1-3,TGTGCCTGGAGTGTAGGGGCCACCATATATTTT,CAWSVGATIYF
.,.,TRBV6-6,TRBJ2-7,TGTGCCAGCAGTTACTCAGGACAGACCCCCTACGAGCAGTACTTC,CASSYSGQTPYEQYF
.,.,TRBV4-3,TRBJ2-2,TGCGCCAGCAGCCAGGGGAGGACTGTCACCGGGGAGCTGTTTTTT,CASSQGRTVTGELFF
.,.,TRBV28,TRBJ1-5,TGTGCCAGCAGTCTTGCGGCGATTTTCTTCCATAGCAATCAGCCCCAGCATTTT,CASSLAAIFFHSNQPQHF
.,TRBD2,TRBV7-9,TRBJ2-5,TGTGCCAGCAGCTTATTAAAGCTCGAGTCGGCGGGAGTAGAGACCCAGTACTTC,CASSLLKLESAGVETQYF
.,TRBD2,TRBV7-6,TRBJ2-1,TGTGCCAGCAGCCGTGAGGACGGGAGGGTCTACAATGAGCAGTTCTTC,CASSREDGRVYNEQFF
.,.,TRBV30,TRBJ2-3,TGTGCCTGGAGTGAGCACAATACGCAGTATTTT,CAWSEHNTQYF
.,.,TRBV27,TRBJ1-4,TGTGCCAGCAGCGGGGTGGGAGACAGGTTTCCCGCAACTAATGAAAAACTGTTTTTT,CASSGVGDRFPATNEKLFF
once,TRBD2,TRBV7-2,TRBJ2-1,TGTGCCAGCACCTGGCAACTAGCGGGAGGGGGTGCGAGTAATGAGCAGTTCTTC,CASTWQLAGGGASNEQFF
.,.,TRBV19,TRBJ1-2,TGTGCCAGTACCATCGGCCGGGGCGCCTCTAACTATGGCTACACCTTC,CASTIGRGASNYGYTF
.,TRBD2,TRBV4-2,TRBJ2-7,TGTGCCAGCAGCGAGACTAGCGGAGGCTACGAGCAGTACTTC,CASSETSGGYEQYF
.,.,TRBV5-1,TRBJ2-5,.,CASSGRQGSFLETQYF
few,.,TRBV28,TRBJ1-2,TGTGCCAGCAGTTTATCTTCTGCGCTTGGCTACACCTTC,CASSLSSALGYTF
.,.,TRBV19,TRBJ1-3,TGTGCCAGTAGTAGTACTGGAAACACCATATATTTT,CASSSTGNTIYF
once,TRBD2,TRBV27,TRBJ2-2,TGTGCCAGCAGTTTGGGACTAGCGGGAACTGGGGAGCTGTTTTTT,CASSLGLAGTGELFF
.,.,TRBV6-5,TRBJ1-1,TGTGCCAGCAGCCAAGGGGGGGCGGGGTTCACTGAAGCTTTCTTT,CASSQGGAGFTEAFF
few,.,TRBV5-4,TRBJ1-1,TGTGCCAGCAGCTTGGACTTCGGGAACACTGAAGCTTTCTTT,CASSLDFGNTEAFF
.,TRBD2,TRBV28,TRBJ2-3,TGTGCCAGCAGTATTCCGGGACTAGCGACAGATACGCAGTATTTT,CASSIPGLATDTQYF
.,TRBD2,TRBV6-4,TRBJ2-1,TGTGCCAGCAGTCCCCAGGGCCTAGCGGGAGATGAGCAGTTCTTC,CASSPQGLAGDEQFF
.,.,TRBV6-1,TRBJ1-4,TGTGCCAGCAGTGACCCCCGAGGGGAAGGGGATGAAAAACTGTTTTTT,CASSDPRGEGDEKLFF
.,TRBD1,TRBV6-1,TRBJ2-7,TGTGCCAGCAGTGAAGCCCGGGACAGCTCCTACGAGCAGTACTTC,CASSEARDSSYEQYF
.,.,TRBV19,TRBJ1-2,TGTGCCAGTAGTATAAACGCCCCCGGGGCCTGGAAAAACTATGGCTACACCTTC,CASSINAPGAWKNYGYTF
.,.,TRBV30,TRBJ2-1,TGTGCCTCTGGCGGGGATTTAACCTACAATGAGCAGTTCTTC,CASGGDLTYNEQFF
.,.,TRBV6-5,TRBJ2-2,TGTGCCAGCAGTTACAACACCGGGGAGCTGTTTTTT,CASSYNTGELFF
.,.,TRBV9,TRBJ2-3,TGTGCCAGCAGCGTAGAAGCAGATACGCAGTATTTT,CASSVEADTQYF
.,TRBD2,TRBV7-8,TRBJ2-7,TGTGCCAGCAGCTATCACATAGCGGGAGGAGGGTCCTACGAGCAGTACTTC,CASSYHIAGGGSYEQYF
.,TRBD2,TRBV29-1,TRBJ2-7,TGCAGCGTTATAGGACTAGCGGGCTACTCCTCCTACGAGCAGTACTTC,CSVIGLAGYSSYEQYF
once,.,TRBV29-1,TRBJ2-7,TGCAGCGCTTCCCCGCACGACTACGAGCAGTACTTC,CSASPHDYEQYF
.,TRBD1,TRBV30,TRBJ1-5,TGTGCCTGTAATATGGACAGGGCAATTCAGCCCCAGCATTTT,CACNMDRAIQPQHF
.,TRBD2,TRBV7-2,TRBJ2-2,TGTGCCAGCAGCTTAGTTGGCGGGAGAGTCGCCGGGGAGCTGTTTTTT,CASSLVGGRVAGELFF
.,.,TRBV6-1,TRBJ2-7,TGTGCCAGCTCCTTGTCTCACCGCTCCTACGAGCAGTACTTC,CASSLSHRSYEQYF
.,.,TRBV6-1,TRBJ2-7,TGTGCCAGCAGCCTGGACAGCCAGTCCTACTACGAGCAGTACTTC,CASSLDSQSYYEQYF
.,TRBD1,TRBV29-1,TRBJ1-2,TGCAGCGTTGACGGGTCCAACAGGGGGGGTGGCTACACCTTC,CSVDGSNRGGGYTF
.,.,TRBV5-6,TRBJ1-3,TGTGCCAGCAGCCGAAGGGCAGGAAACACCATATATTTT,CASSRRAGNTIYF
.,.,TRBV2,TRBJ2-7,TGTGCCAGCCGTAGCCCCGGGACTTACACGGAGTACTTC,CASRSPGTYTEYF
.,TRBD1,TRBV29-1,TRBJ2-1,TGCAGCGTTGAGAGGACAGGGGGCGATGAGCAGTTCTTC,CSVERTGGDEQFF
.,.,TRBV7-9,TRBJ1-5,TGTGCCAGCAGCTTAGAATCAGGGACGAATCAGCCCCAGCATTTT,CASSLESGTNQPQHF
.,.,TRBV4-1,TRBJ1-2,TGCGCCAGCAGCCAAGGGGTGGGGCAGATTTATGGCTACACCTTC,CASSQGVGQIYGYTF
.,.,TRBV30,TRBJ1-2,TGTGCCTGGAGTCCAGGGCCGAACTATGGCTACACCTTC,CAWSPGPNYGYTF
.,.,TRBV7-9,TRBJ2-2,TGTGCCAGCAGCTTCGCGGCCACCGGGGAGCTGTTTTTT,CASSFAATGELFF
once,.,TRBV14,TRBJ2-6,TGTGCCAGCAGCCAAGTAGGCTCTGGGGCCAACGTCCTGACTTTC,CASSQVGSGANVLTF
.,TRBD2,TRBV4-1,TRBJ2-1,TGCGCCAGCAGCCAACCCCTCGGGAGGCGAGAGCAGTTCTTC,CASSQPLGRREQFF
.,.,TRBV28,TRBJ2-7,TGTGCCAGCAGTTTAACGGGGACGTCCTCCTACGAGCAGTACTTC,CASSLTGTSSYEQYF
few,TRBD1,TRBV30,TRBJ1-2,TGTGCCTGGGACAGGGGGGCCTATGGCTACACCTTC,CAWDRGAYGYTF
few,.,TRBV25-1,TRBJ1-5,TGTGCCAGCAGTGAATCGGGTTCAAGCAATCAGCCCCAGCATTTT,CASSESGSSNQPQHF
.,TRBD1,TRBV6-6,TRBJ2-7,TGTGCCAGCAGTTTCCCTCCGGGACAGATTTCCTACGAGCAGTACTTC,CASSFPPGQISYEQYF
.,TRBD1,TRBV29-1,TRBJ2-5,TGCAGCGAACGGGACAGGTTTTTTGGGGGCCAAGAGACCCAGTACTTC,CSERDRFFGGQETQYF
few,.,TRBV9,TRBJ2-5,TGTGCCAGCAGCGTCCCGAGCGAGACCCAGTACTTC,CASSVPSETQYF
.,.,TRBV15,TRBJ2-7,TGTGCCACCAGCAGAGGGGGGTACGAGCAGTACTTC,CATSRGGYEQYF
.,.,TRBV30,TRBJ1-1,TGTGCCTGGAGTAGTGGTGTGGTGAACACTGAAGCTTTCTTT,CAWSSGVVNTEAFF
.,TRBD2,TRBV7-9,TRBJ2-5,TGTGCCAGCAGCTTACAACTAGCGGGAGGGCGGGAGACCCAGTACTTC,CASSLQLAGGRETQYF
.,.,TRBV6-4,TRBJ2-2,TGTGCCAGCAGTGACTCAACTGCCGGGGAGCTGTTTTTT,CASSDSTAGELFF
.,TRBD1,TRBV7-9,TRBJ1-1,TGTGCCAGCAGCGACAGGGTGAACACTGAAGCTTTCTTT,CASSDRVNTEAFF